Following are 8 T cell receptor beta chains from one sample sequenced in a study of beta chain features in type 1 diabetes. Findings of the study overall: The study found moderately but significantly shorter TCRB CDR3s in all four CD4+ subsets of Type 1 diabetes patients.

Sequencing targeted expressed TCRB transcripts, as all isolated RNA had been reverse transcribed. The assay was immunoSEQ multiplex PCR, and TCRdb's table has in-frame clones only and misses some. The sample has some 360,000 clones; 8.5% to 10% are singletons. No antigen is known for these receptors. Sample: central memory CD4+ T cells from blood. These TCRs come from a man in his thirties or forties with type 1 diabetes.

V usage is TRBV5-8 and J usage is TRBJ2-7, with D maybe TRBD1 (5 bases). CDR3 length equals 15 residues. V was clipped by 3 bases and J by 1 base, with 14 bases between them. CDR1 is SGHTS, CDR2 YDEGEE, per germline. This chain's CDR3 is CASSSRAHFSYEQYF. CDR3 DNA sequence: TGTGCCAGCAGCTCCAGGGCCCACTTTTCCTACGAGCAGTACTTC. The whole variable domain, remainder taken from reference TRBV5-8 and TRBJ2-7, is EAGVTQSPTHLIKTRGQQATLRCSPISGHTSVYWYQQALGLGLQFLLWYDEGEERNRGNFPPRFSGRQFPNYSSELNVNALELEDSALYLCASSSRAHFSYEQYFGPGTRLTVT.

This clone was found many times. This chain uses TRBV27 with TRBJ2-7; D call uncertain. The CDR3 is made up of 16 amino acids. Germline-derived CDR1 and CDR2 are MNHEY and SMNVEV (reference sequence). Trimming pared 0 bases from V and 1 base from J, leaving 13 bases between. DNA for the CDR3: TGTGCCAGCAGTTTATCGCTGGGATGGGGATCCTACGAGCAGTACTTC. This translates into CASSLSLGWGSYEQYF.

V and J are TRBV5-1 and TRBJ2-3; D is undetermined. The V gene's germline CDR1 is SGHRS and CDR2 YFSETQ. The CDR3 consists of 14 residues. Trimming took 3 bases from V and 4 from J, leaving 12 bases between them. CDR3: CASSSYEGADTQYF. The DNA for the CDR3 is TGCGCCAGCAGCTCTTACGAAGGCGCAGATACGCAGTATTTT.

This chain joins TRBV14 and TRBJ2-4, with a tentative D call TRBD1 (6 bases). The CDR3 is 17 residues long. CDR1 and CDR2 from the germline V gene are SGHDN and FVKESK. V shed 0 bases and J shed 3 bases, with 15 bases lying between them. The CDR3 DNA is TGTGCCAGCAGCCAAGATGGCAGGGGATCGGGCAAAAACATTCAGTACTTC. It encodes CASSQDGRGSGKNIQYF.

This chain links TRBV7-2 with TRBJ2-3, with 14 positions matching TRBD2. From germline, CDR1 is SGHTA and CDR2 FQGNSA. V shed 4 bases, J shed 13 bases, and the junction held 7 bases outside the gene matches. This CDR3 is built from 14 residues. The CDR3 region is CASSSPGLAGEEYF. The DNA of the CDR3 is TGTGCCAGCAGCTCCCCGGGACTAGCGGGAGAGGAGTATTTT.

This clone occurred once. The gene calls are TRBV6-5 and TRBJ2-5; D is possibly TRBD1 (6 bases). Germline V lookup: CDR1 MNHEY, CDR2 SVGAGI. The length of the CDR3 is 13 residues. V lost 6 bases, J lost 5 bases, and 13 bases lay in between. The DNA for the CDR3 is TGTGCCAGCAGGATCGGGACATGGGAGACCCAGTACTTC. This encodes CASRIGTWETQYF.

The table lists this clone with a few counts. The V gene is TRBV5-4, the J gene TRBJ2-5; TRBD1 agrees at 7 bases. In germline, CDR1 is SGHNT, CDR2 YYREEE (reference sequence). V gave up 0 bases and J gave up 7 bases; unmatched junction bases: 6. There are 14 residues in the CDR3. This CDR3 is CASSLARTGGTQYF. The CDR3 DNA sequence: TGTGCCAGCAGCTTGGCGAGGACAGGAGGGACCCAGTACTTC.

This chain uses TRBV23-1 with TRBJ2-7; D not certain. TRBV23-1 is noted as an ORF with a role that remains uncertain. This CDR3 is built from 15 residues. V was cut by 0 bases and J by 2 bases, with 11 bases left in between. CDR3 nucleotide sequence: TGCGCCAGCAGTCAATCTGGGCAGAACGCCTACGAGCAGTACTTC. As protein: CASSQSGQNAYEQYF.